This record concerns one T cell receptor beta chain sequence. These data come from a study of Ad26.COV2.S vaccination and SARS-CoV-2 variants. Overall study: Each vaccinee took Ad26.COV2.S intramuscularly, once or twice 56 days apart.

Assay used: immunoSEQ multiplex PCR; TCRdb lists only in-frame clones, some missing. The data show under 550,000 clones, about 93% seen once. The CDR3 is 15 amino acids. V trimming: 6 bases; J trimming: 5 bases; junction bases outside the gene matches: 9. Germline CDR1 is MRHNA and CDR2 is SNTAGT. Stated treatment: 15 to 20 received Ad26.COV2.S at low or high dose, single or two shots; several received placebo; per-sample allocation not given. Collection of the samples took place on day 63 after the first injection of vaccine or placebo. The individual, an adult aged 18-55 years, was a donor in Boston.

The V and J genes are TRBV6-4 and TRBJ2-1; 8 bases fit TRBD2. The sample consisted of peripheral blood, taken in a trial of Ad26.COV2.S vaccine versus placebo. This clonotype was obtained from a person aged 18-65 years who received the Ad26.COV2.S COVID-19 vaccine or a placebo. CDR3 bases: TGTGCCAGCAGCAGGGGACTAGGGGGTAACAATGAGCAGTTCTTC. It is translated as CASSRGLGGNNEQFF.